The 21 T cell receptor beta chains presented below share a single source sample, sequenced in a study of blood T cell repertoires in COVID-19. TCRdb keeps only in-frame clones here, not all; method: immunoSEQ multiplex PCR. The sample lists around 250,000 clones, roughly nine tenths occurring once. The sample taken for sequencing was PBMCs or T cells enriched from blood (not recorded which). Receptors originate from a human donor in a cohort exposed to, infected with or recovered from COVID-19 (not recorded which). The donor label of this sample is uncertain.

CDR3 bases: TGTGCCAGCAGCTTGGGGGGGCACTTAAGGGAGACCCAGTACTTC. Residues: CASSLGGHLRETQYF. The chain couples TRBV11-2 to TRBJ2-5; the D gene is possibly TRBD2 (7 bases). Germline V gene sequence: CDR1 SGHAT, CDR2 FQNNGV. The V gene lost 3 bases and the J gene lost 5 bases, with 16 bases spanning the gap. The CDR3 is made up of 15 amino acids.

The chain's CDR3 is CASNHQGTAGNTIYF. CDR3 bases: TGCGCCAGCAACCATCAGGGGACAGCTGGAAACACCATATATTTT. This chain links TRBV10-2 with TRBJ1-3; TRBD1 aligns across 7 bases. The CDR3 length is 15 residues. With V trimmed by 7 bases and J by 2 bases, 8 bases remained unmatched. CDR1 WSHSY and CDR2 SAAADI come from the germline V gene.

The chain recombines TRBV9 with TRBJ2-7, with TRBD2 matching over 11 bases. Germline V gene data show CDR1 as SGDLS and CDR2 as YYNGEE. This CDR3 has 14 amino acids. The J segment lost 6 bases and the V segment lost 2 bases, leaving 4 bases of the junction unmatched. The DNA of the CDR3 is TGTGCCAGCAGCGTGGGGACTAGCGGCATCGAGCAGTACTTC. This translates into CASSVGTSGIEQYF.

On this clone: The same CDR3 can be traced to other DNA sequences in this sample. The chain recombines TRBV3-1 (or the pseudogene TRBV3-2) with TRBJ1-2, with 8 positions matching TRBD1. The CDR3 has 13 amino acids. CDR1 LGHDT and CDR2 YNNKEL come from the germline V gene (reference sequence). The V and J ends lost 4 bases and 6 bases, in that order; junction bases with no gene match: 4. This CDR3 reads CASSPTGGDGYTF. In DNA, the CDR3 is TGTGCCAGCAGCCCTACAGGGGGGGATGGCTACACCTTC.

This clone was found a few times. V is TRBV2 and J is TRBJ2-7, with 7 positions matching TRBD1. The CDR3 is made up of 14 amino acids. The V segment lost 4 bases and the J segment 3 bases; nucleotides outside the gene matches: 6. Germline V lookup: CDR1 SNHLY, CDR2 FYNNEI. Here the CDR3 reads CASSVGTANYEQYF. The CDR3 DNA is TGTGCCAGCAGTGTCGGGACAGCGAACTACGAGCAGTACTTC. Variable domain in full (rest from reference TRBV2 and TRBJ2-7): EPEVTQTPSHQVTQMGQEVILRCVPISNHLYFYWYRQILGQKVEFLVSFYNNEISEKSEIFDDQFSVERPDGSNFTLKIRSTKLEDSAMYFCASSVGTANYEQYFGPGTRLTVT.

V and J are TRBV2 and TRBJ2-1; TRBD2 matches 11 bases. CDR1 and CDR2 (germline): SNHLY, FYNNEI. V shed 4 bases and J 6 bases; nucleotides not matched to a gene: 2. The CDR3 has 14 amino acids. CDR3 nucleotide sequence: TGTGCCAGCAGTGTAACTAGCGGGAGCAATGAGCAGTTCTTC. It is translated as CASSVTSGSNEQFF.

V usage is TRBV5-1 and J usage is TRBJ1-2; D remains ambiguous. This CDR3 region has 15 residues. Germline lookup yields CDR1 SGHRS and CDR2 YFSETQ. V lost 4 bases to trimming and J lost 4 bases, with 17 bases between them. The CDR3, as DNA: TGCGCCAGCAGCCAGTTGGGTGAGGCTGGCTATGGCTACACCTTC. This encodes CASSQLGEAGYGYTF.

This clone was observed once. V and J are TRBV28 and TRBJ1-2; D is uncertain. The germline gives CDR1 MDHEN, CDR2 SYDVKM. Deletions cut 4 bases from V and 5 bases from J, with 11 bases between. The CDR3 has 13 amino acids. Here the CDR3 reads CASSYPPVYGYTF. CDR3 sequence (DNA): TGTGCCAGCAGTTACCCCCCGGTATATGGCTACACCTTC.

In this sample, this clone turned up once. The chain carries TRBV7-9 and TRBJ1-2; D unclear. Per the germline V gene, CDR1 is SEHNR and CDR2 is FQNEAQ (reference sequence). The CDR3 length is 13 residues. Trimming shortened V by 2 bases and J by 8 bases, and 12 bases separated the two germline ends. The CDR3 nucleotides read TGTGCCAGCAGCTTAAATTCCGGCGGCGGCTACACCTTC. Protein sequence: CASSLNSGGGYTF.

The CDR3 DNA reads as TGTGCCAGCAGAACGGGGGGAACCACAGATACGCAGTATTTT. The encoded protein is CASRTGGTTDTQYF. The chain carries TRBV28 and TRBJ2-3; 7 bases are a match to TRBD2. The germline gives CDR1 MDHEN, CDR2 SYDVKM. The CDR3 sequence is 14 residues long. Trimming at V came to 6 bases and at J to 2 bases, leaving 5 bases not matched to a gene.

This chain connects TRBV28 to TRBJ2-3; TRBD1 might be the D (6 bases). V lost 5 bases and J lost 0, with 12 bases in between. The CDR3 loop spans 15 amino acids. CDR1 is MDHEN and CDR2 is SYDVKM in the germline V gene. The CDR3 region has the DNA TGTGCCAGCAGTACCCGGACAGTTAGCACAGATACGCAGTATTTT. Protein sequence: CASSTRTVSTDTQYF.

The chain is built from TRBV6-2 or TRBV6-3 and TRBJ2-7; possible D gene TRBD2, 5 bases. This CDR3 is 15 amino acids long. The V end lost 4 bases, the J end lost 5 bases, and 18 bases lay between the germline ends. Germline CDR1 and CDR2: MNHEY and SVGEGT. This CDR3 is CASSSYSAPEHEQYF. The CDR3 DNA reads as TGTGCCAGCAGTTCATATAGCGCTCCCGAGCACGAGCAGTACTTC.

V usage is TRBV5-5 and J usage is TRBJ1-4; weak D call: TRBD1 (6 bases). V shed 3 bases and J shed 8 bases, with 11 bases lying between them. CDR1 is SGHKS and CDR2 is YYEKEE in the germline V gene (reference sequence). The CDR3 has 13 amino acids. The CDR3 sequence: CASSSWTAEKLFF. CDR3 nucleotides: TGTGCCAGCAGCTCATGGACAGCCGAAAAACTGTTTTTT.

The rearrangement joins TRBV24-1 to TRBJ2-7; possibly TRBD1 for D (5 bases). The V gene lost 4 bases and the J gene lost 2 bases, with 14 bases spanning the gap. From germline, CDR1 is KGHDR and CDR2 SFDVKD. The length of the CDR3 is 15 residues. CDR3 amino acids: CATSDHQDTTYEQYF. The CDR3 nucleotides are TGTGCCACCAGTGACCACCAGGACACGACCTACGAGCAGTACTTC.

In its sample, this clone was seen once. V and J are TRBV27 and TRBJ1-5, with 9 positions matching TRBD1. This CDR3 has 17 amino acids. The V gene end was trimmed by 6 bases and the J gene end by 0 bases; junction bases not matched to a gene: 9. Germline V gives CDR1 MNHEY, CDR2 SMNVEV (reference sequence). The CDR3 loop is CASRLRGQGDSNQPQHF. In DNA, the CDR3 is TGTGCCAGCAGGCTACGGGGACAGGGTGATAGCAATCAGCCCCAGCATTTT.

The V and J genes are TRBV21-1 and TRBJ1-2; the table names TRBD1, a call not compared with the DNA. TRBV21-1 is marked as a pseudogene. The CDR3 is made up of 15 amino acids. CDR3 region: CASSSAPTGDRGYTF. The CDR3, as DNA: TGTGCCAGCAGCTCCGCCCCGACAGGGGATCGCGGCTACACCTTC.

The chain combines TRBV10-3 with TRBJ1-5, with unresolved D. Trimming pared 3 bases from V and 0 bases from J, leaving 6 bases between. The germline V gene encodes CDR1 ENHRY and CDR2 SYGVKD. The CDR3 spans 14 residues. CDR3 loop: CAISETDSNQPQHF. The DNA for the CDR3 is TGTGCCATCAGTGAAACAGATAGCAATCAGCCCCAGCATTTT.

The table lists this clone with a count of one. The CDR3 sequence is CSARRQSQAFF. CDR3 DNA: TGCAGTGCTCGAAGACAGTCTCAAGCTTTCTTT. This chain connects TRBV20-1 to TRBJ1-1, with a weak D call TRBD1 (5 bases). The germline V gene has CDR1 DFQATT and CDR2 SNEGSKA (reference sequence). The V gene lost 5 bases and the J gene lost 9 bases, with 13 bases spanning the gap. The CDR3 contains 11 residues.

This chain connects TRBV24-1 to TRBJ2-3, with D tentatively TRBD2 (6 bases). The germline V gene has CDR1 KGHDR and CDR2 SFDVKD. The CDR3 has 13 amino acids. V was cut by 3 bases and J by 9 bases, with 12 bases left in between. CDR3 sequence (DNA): TGTGCCACCAGTGATGGGCTGGGGAGGACGCAGTATTTT. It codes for CATSDGLGRTQYF.

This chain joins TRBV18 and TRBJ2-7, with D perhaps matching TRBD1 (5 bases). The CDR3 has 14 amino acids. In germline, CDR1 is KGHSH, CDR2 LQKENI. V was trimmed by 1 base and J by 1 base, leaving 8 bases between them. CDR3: CASSPQTESYEQYF. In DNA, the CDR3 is TGTGCCAGCTCACCACAGACAGAATCCTACGAGCAGTACTTC.

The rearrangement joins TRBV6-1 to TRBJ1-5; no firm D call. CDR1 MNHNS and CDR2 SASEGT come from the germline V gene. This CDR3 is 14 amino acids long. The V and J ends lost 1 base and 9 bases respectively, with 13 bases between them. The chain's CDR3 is CASSEEAGLRPQHF. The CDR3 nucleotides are TGTGCCAGCAGTGAAGAGGCAGGTTTACGGCCCCAGCATTTT.